The 21 T cell receptor beta chains presented below share a single source sample, sequenced in a study of blood T cell repertoires in COVID-19. Only in-frame clones appear in the TCRdb table, and some are missing; sequencing was by immunoSEQ multiplex PCR. The table shows about 25,000 clones, with roughly 84% occurring only once. Sample: peripheral blood. These receptors were taken from a man aged 50 to 60 with active COVID-19.

The chain joins TRBV10-3 to TRBJ2-3; 7 bases line up with TRBD1. The germline V gene has CDR1 ENHRY and CDR2 SYGVKD. Trimming took 6 bases from V and 5 from J; bases not matched to a gene: 2. CDR3 length: 12 amino acids. The CDR3 DNA follows: TGTGCCATCAGCCGACAGGGAGATACGCAGTATTTT. Its protein is CAISRQGDTQYF.

The sample holds one count of this clone. In DNA, the CDR3 is TGTGCCATACGGACAGTCTATGGCTACACCTTC. This gives the protein CAIRTVYGYTF. The J gene is TRBJ1-2, the V gene TRBV6-5, with D perhaps matching TRBD1 (6 bases). Germline-derived CDR1 and CDR2 are MNHEY and SVGAGI. Trimming pared 10 bases from V and 4 bases from J, leaving 10 bases between. This CDR3 is built from 11 residues.

The genes are TRBV4-2 and TRBJ1-2, with D possibly TRBD1 on 6 matching bases. The CDR3 loop spans 16 amino acids. The V gene's germline CDR1 is LGHNA and CDR2 YNFKEQ. The germline V and J ends were trimmed by 0 bases and 5 bases, with 16 bases remaining between them. CDR3 sequence (DNA): TGTGCCAGCAGCCAAGAAAGGTTGGACAGCGTTTATGGCTACACCTTC. Protein product: CASSQERLDSVYGYTF.

The V and J genes are TRBV2 and TRBJ2-1, with 15 bases matching TRBD2. The V and J ends lost 10 bases and 13 bases, in that order; junction bases with no gene match: 8. The CDR3 totals 13 residues. Germline V gene lookup returns CDR1 SNHLY and CDR2 FYNNEI. CDR3 DNA sequence: TGTGCCATTACCGGGACTAGCGGGGGGTTCCAGTTCTTC. Translation gives CAITGTSGGFQFF.

The genes are TRBV6-1 and TRBJ1-2; a weak D match, TRBD1 (5 bases). The CDR3 is 12 residues long. The V and J ends lost 3 bases and 10 bases respectively, with 12 bases between them. Germline CDR1 and CDR2: MNHNS and SASEGT. This chain's CDR3 is CASSDRWGVYTF. The CDR3 DNA reads TGTGCCAGCAGTGATAGGTGGGGGGTCTACACCTTC.

This chain uses TRBV5-4 with TRBJ2-1; D unresolved. Germline V CDR1 and CDR2: SGHNT, YYREEE (reference sequence). CDR3 length: 15 amino acids. V lost 4 bases to trimming and J lost 2 bases, with 13 bases between them. The CDR3 here is CASSPNTEPYNEQFF. CDR3 DNA sequence: TGTGCCAGCAGCCCTAATACAGAACCCTACAATGAGCAGTTCTTC.

This clone was seen only once. The V and J genes are TRBV6-2 or TRBV6-3 and TRBJ2-6, with a weak D call TRBD2 (5 bases). The length of the CDR3 is 18 residues. Germline CDR1 reads MNHEY; CDR2 reads SVGEGT. The V end was cut by 5 bases, the J end by 0 bases, with 17 bases between. The CDR3 spells CASSPPASRPSGANVLTF. CDR3 bases: TGTGCCAGCAGTCCCCCCGCTAGCCGCCCCTCTGGGGCCAACGTCCTGACTTTC.

V usage is TRBV24-1 and J usage is TRBJ2-1, with D tentatively TRBD2 (7 bases). The CDR3 is 16 amino acids. Between the trimmed V and J ends, which lost 4 bases and 6 bases, there was a span of 18 bases. Looked up from germline, CDR1 is KGHDR and CDR2 is SFDVKD. CDR3 region: CATSDPGGGPLNEQFF. The CDR3 DNA reads as TGTGCCACCAGTGACCCTGGCGGGGGCCCACTCAATGAGCAGTTCTTC.

This chain links TRBV5-1 with TRBJ2-7, with D possibly matching TRBD1 (6 bases). V was shortened by 4 bases and J by 5 bases, with 19 bases between the two germline ends. Germline lookup yields CDR1 SGHRS and CDR2 YFSETQ. The CDR3 loop spans 15 amino acids. The DNA for the CDR3 is TGCGCCAGCAGCCAGGGCCACAGGGACGTCCACGAGCAGTACTTC. Translated, it gives CASSQGHRDVHEQYF.

The genes are TRBV28 and TRBJ1-3, with TRBD1 matching over 7 bases. J was trimmed by 4 bases and V by 5 bases; bases with no gene match: 20. This CDR3 region has 19 residues. Germline loops: CDR1 MDHEN, CDR2 SYDVKM. In DNA form, the CDR3 reads TGTGCCAGCAGTCCGGTCGGGGGAATAGACAGGGTTGAAGGAAACACCATATATTTT. Its translation is CASSPVGGIDRVEGNTIYF.

This clone was picked up a small number of times. The CDR3 region has the DNA TGTGCCAGCAGCCCACTAGCGACGCAAGAGACCCAGTACTTC. Its protein is CASSPLATQETQYF. The genes are TRBV14 and TRBJ2-5; TRBD2 matches at 7 bases. Germline CDR1 and CDR2: SGHDN and FVKESK. The V gene end was trimmed by 4 bases and the J gene end by 2 bases; junction bases not matched to a gene: 4. The CDR3 length is 14 residues.

The chain recombines TRBV14 with TRBJ2-1; TRBD1 matches 8 bases. The V gene's germline CDR1 is SGHDN and CDR2 FVKESK. The V gene end was trimmed by 3 bases and the J gene end by 4 bases; junction bases not matched to a gene: 5. The CDR3 extends over 15 amino acids. DNA for the CDR3: TGTGCCAGCAGCCATTTGGACAGGGCTTACAATGAGCAGTTCTTC. Residues: CASSHLDRAYNEQFF.

This clone was seen only a few times. This rearrangement joins TRBV2 to TRBJ2-7; no clear D gene. Germline CDR1 and CDR2: SNHLY and FYNNEI. V lost 6 bases, J lost 3 bases, and 9 bases lay in between. CDR3 size: 12 residues. DNA for the CDR3: TGTGCCAGCAGCCTGGCCAACTACGAGCAGTACTTC. Translated, it gives CASSLANYEQYF.

The sample holds one count of this clone. The genes are TRBV7-2 and TRBJ1-5, with D unresolved. Germline assignment: CDR1 SGHTA and CDR2 FQGNSA. V dropped 5 bases and J dropped 6 bases, with 11 bases sitting between them. The CDR3 has 13 residues. The CDR3, as DNA: TGTGCCAGCAGCGTACTTCCGGGTCAGCCCCAGCATTTT. This translates into CASSVLPGQPQHF.

The chain employs TRBV19 and TRBJ1-5; TRBD1 matches at 9 bases. The CDR3 covers 16 residues. Per germline, CDR1 LNHDA and CDR2 SQIVND (reference sequence). Trimming cost V 10 bases and J 3 bases; bases outside gene matches: 13. This chain's CDR3 is CATSALDRGNNQPQHF. CDR3 nucleotide sequence: TGTGCCACCTCGGCCCTGGACAGGGGAAACAATCAGCCCCAGCATTTT.

The chain joins TRBV7-6 to TRBJ2-2, with 7 bases lining up with TRBD2. J gave up 1 base and V 4 bases, and 6 bases lay outside the gene matches. The germline V gene encodes CDR1 SGHVS and CDR2 FNYEAQ. This CDR3 contains 16 residues. The CDR3 sequence: CASSSQRGENTGELFF. In nucleotides, the CDR3 is TGTGCCAGCAGCTCTCAGCGGGGCGAGAACACCGGGGAGCTGTTTTTT.

The rearrangement joins TRBV18 to TRBJ2-3, with 7 nucleotides matching TRBD1. The germline gives CDR1 KGHSH, CDR2 LQKENI. The CDR3 length is 15 residues. Losses at the gene ends were 6 bases for V and 4 bases for J; bases not matched to a gene: 10. Written as DNA, the CDR3 is TGTGCCAGCTCCCGCCCGTCAGGGGGAGCAGATACGCAGTATTTT. Encoded protein: CASSRPSGGADTQYF.

This chain uses TRBV6-5 with TRBJ2-7; TRBD1 matches at 10 bases. Germline V gives CDR1 MNHEY, CDR2 SVGAGI. There are 14 residues in the CDR3. J gave up 6 bases and V 6 bases, and 8 bases lay outside the gene matches. CDR3 sequence (DNA): TGTGCCAGCAGCCGGGACAGGGGTATCTCCGAGCAGTACTTC. Residues: CASSRDRGISEQYF.

The V call is TRBV6-2 or TRBV6-3, the J call TRBJ2-1, with D unclear. Per the germline V gene, CDR1 is MNHEY and CDR2 is SVGEGT. The CDR3 runs to 12 residues. V lost 2 bases and J 8 bases, leaving 7 bases between the germline ends. In DNA form, the CDR3 reads TGTGCCAGCAGTTACCCTGTGTATGAGCAGTTCTTC. It codes for CASSYPVYEQFF.

This chain connects TRBV15 to TRBJ2-3; 11 bases are a match to TRBD2. Germline trimming cut 2 bases from V and 4 bases from J; bases unmatched to any gene: 8. Germline V gene lookup returns CDR1 LNHNV and CDR2 YYDKDF (reference sequence). The CDR3 runs 17 residues. CDR3 region: CATSRPPTSGAPDTQYF. CDR3 coding DNA: TGTGCCACCAGCAGACCCCCGACTAGCGGGGCCCCAGATACGCAGTATTTT.

The chain's CDR3 is CASSKGPTGTEPGANVLTF. The CDR3 DNA follows: TGTGCCAGCAGCAAAGGCCCGACAGGGACGGAACCTGGGGCCAACGTCCTGACTTTC. The chain recombines TRBV21-1 with TRBJ2-6; the D segment call TRBD1 is taken from the table without a DNA check. TRBV21-1 is flagged as a pseudogene. This CDR3 spans 19 amino acids.